The 20 T cell receptor beta chains below were found in one sample sequenced in a study of blood T cell repertoires in COVID-19 (dated by TCRdb to about 2020). Library method: the immunoSEQ multiplex PCR assay. TCRdb holds this immuneACCESS table with in-frame rearrangements only. Some clones are missing; in checked studies, unresolved V genes explain under half, and the rest has no known cause. Counted in this sample were 150,000 to 200,000 clones; around nine tenths of them appeared once. 2.5% to 4% of the sample is held by the ten biggest clonotypes. Sequencing was carried out using peripheral blood. The receptor set was obtained from a man in his 70s with acute or convalescent COVID-19.

Only one count was recorded for this clone. The chain uses TRBV5-5 and TRBJ2-4, with 15 nucleotides matching TRBD2. The CDR3 is 16 residues long. CDR1 SGHKS and CDR2 YYEKEE come from the germline V gene (reference sequence). V was pared by 3 bases and J by 7 bases, with 5 bases of the junction left unmatched. Here the CDR3 reads CASSSGLAGGQNIQYF. CDR3 in DNA: TGTGCCAGCAGCTCGGGACTAGCGGGAGGTCAGAACATTCAGTACTTC.

V is TRBV5-4 and J is TRBJ1-4; the D is unclear. CDR1 SGHNT and CDR2 YYREEE come from the germline V gene (reference sequence). The length of the CDR3 is 15 residues. V lost 0 bases to trimming and J lost 8 bases, with 14 bases between them. CDR3 DNA: TGTGCCAGCAGCTTGGGAGCCGCAACCCTCGAAAAACTGTTTTTT. Protein product: CASSLGAATLEKLFF.

The rearrangement joins TRBV6-1 to TRBJ2-2, with 10 bases aligning to TRBD1. The CDR3 consists of 17 residues. Germline CDR1 and CDR2: MNHNS and SASEGT. Trimming cost V 2 bases and J 1 base; bases outside gene matches: 4. The CDR3 spells CASSESRTGGNTGELFF. The CDR3 DNA reads as TGTGCCAGCAGTGAATCCCGGACAGGGGGGAACACCGGGGAGCTGTTTTTT.

J is TRBJ2-7 and V is TRBV2, with TRBD1 matching over 7 bases. This CDR3 region has 12 residues. Trimming cost V 11 bases and J 7 bases; bases outside gene matches: 11. Germline V gene data show CDR1 as SNHLY and CDR2 as FYNNEI. CDR3 amino acids: CASGQWSGEQYF. Here the CDR3 DNA reads TGTGCCTCGGGACAGTGGAGTGGAGAGCAGTACTTC.

The sample holds one count of this clone. The rearrangement uses TRBV4-3 and TRBJ1-2; D is ambiguous. V lost 1 base and J 8 bases, leaving 11 bases between the germline ends. From germline, CDR1 is LGHNA and CDR2 YSLEER. The CDR3 has 13 amino acids. CDR3 bases: TGCGCCAGCAGCCAAGGATTCACTCGGGGCTACACCTTC. Translated, it gives CASSQGFTRGYTF.

The gene calls are TRBV7-2 and TRBJ2-7; D not certain. V gave up 1 base and J gave up 1 base, with 8 bases separating them. Germline V gives CDR1 SGHTA, CDR2 FQGNSA. The CDR3 sequence is 14 residues long. This CDR3 reads CASSLEARSYEQYF. The CDR3 bases are TGTGCCAGCAGCTTAGAGGCCAGGTCCTACGAGCAGTACTTC.

This sequence joins TRBV5-1 and TRBJ1-1; D ambiguous. CDR3 length: 13 amino acids. V gave up 5 bases and J gave up 8 bases, with 16 bases separating them. The germline V gene encodes CDR1 SGHRS and CDR2 YFSETQ. DNA of the CDR3: TGCGCCAGCAGTTCGGACCCTTCGGGGGAAGCTTTCTTT. Its protein is CASSSDPSGEAFF.

The chain joins TRBV4-2 to TRBJ2-5; TRBD2 aligns across 10 bases. CDR1 is LGHNA, CDR2 YNFKEQ, per germline. Trimming at V came to 0 bases and at J to 5 bases, leaving 6 bases not matched to a gene. The CDR3 spans 16 residues. The CDR3 region is CASSQEVLAGRETQYF. In nucleotides, the CDR3 is TGTGCCAGCAGCCAAGAAGTACTAGCGGGACGGGAGACCCAGTACTTC.

J is TRBJ2-3 and V is TRBV7-2, with D uncertain. The CDR3 runs to 16 residues. Germline V gives CDR1 SGHTA, CDR2 FQGNSA. V shed 5 bases and J shed 0 bases, with 15 bases lying between them. Here the CDR3 DNA reads TGTGCCAGCAGCCGTACTCTCGTAGCTAGCACAGATACGCAGTATTTT. Protein: CASSRTLVASTDTQYF.

The chain joins TRBV7-9 to TRBJ1-3, with 7 bases fitting TRBD1. V gave up 5 bases and J gave up 2 bases; unmatched junction bases: 3. The CDR3 is made up of 14 amino acids. CDR1 and CDR2 from the germline V gene are SEHNR and FQNEAQ (reference sequence). In nucleotides, the CDR3 is TGTGCCAGCAGCCCCGGGACAGCTGGAAACACCATATATTTT. Residues: CASSPGTAGNTIYF.

This clone appeared a single time. V is TRBV5-1 and J is TRBJ1-1; 8 bases line up with TRBD1. The V gene end was trimmed by 4 bases and the J gene end by 1 base; junction bases not matched to a gene: 3. Germline values: CDR1 SGHRS, CDR2 YFSETQ. The CDR3 is 14 residues long. The CDR3 sequence: CASSIQGGNTEAFF. The CDR3 DNA follows: TGCGCCAGCAGCATACAGGGGGGGAACACTGAAGCTTTCTTT.

The rearrangement joins TRBV19 to TRBJ2-7; 7 bases are shared with TRBD1. Unmatched junction bases numbered 8, after V lost 9 bases and J lost 3 bases. The CDR3 consists of 13 residues. The germline CDR1 and CDR2 sequences are LNHDA and SQIVND (reference sequence). Here the CDR3 DNA reads TGTGCCAGCAGGGACAGCACGGACTACGAGCAGTACTTC. Encoded protein: CASRDSTDYEQYF. The full variable domain, its missing parts supplied by reference TRBV19 and TRBJ2-7, is DGGITQSPKYLFRKEGQNVTLSCEQNLNHDAMYWYRQDPGQGLRLIYYSQIVNDFQKGDIAEGYSVSREKKESFPLTVTSAQKNPTAFYLCASRDSTDYEQYFGPGTRLTVT.

This chain connects TRBV7-2 to TRBJ2-3; D remains ambiguous. V lost 3 bases and J lost 0, with 10 bases in between. CDR1 is SGHTA, CDR2 FQGNSA, per germline. The CDR3 consists of 15 residues. The CDR3: CASSFQAASTDTQYF. The CDR3 nucleotides read TGTGCCAGCAGCTTCCAGGCAGCTAGCACAGATACGCAGTATTTT. The complete variable domain, with remaining parts taken from reference TRBV7-2 and TRBJ2-3, reads GAGVSQSPSNKVTEKGKDVELRCDPISGHTALYWYRQSLGQGLEFLIYFQGNSAPDKSGLPSDRFSAERTGGSVSTLTIQRTQQEDSAVYLCASSFQAASTDTQYFGPGTRLTVL.

The rearrangement links TRBV2 to TRBJ1-2; the D is unclear. The CDR3 extends over 15 amino acids. V was clipped by 4 bases and J by 4 bases, with 16 bases between them. From germline, CDR1 is SNHLY and CDR2 FYNNEI. The chain's CDR3 is CASSAYAGSLYGYTF. The CDR3 DNA follows: TGTGCCAGCAGTGCGTACGCAGGTTCCCTCTATGGCTACACCTTC. Based on the CDR3 plus reference TRBV2 and TRBJ1-2, the full variable domain is EPEVTQTPSHQVTQMGQEVILRCVPISNHLYFYWYRQILGQKVEFLVSFYNNEISEKSEIFDDQFSVERPDGSNFTLKIRSTKLEDSAMYFCASSAYAGSLYGYTFGSGTRLTVV.

The chain employs TRBV5-1 and TRBJ2-1; 11 bases fit TRBD2. CDR3 length equals 16 residues. J lost 5 bases, V lost 4 bases, and 8 bases had no gene match. Germline CDR1 reads SGHRS; CDR2 reads YFSETQ. The CDR3, as DNA: TGCGCCAGCAGCCTCTTCCTAGCGGGAGGAAACAATGAGCAGTTCTTC. Translated, it gives CASSLFLAGGNNEQFF. The full variable domain, rest sourced from reference TRBV5-1 and TRBJ2-1, is KAGVTQTPRYLIKTRGQQVTLSCSPISGHRSVSWYQQTPGQGLQFLFEYFSETQRNKGNFPGRFSGRQFSNSRSEMNVSTLELGDSALYLCASSLFLAGGNNEQFFGPGTRLTVL.

Only one count was recorded for this clone. The rearrangement joins TRBV9 to TRBJ2-7; 8 bases match TRBD1. Per germline, CDR1 SGDLS and CDR2 YYNGEE. Trimming at V came to 0 bases and at J to 5 bases, leaving 10 bases not matched to a gene. The CDR3 is 16 amino acids. CDR3 residues: CASSVAAGGIVHEQYF. The CDR3 nucleotides are TGTGCCAGCAGCGTAGCGGCAGGGGGCATCGTCCACGAGCAGTACTTC.

The chain links TRBV27 to TRBJ2-1; D is ambiguous. The V end lost 10 bases, the J end lost 4 bases, and 8 bases lay between the germline ends. The germline CDR1 and CDR2 sequences are MNHEY and SMNVEV (reference sequence). This CDR3 is 11 amino acids long. The CDR3 is CATTTYNEQFF. The DNA of the CDR3 is TGTGCCACCACCACTTACAATGAGCAGTTCTTC.

The chain has TRBV27 and TRBJ1-6; a possible D gene is TRBD1 (5 bases). The germline CDR1 and CDR2 sequences are MNHEY and SMNVEV (reference sequence). Trimming shortened V by 6 bases and J by 0 bases, and 9 bases separated the two germline ends. The CDR3 length is 15 residues. CDR3 amino acids: CASRTASSYNSPLHF. The CDR3 nucleotides read TGTGCCAGCAGGACAGCGAGCTCCTATAATTCACCCCTCCACTTT.

This CDR3 reads CASSPTSHTQYF. The CDR3 region has the DNA TGTGCCAGCAGTCCGACTAGCCATACGCAGTATTTT. This chain uses TRBV27 with TRBJ2-3, with 7 bases lining up with TRBD2. After removal of 5 bases from V and 7 bases from J, the junction contained 3 bases not matched to a gene. The length of the CDR3 is 12 residues. CDR1 is MNHEY and CDR2 is SMNVEV in the germline V gene (reference sequence).

J is TRBJ2-2 and V is TRBV28; weak D call: TRBD2 (6 bases). The CDR3 extends over 15 amino acids. The germline V and J ends were trimmed by 5 bases and 1 base, with 11 bases remaining between them. Germline lookup yields CDR1 MDHEN and CDR2 SYDVKM. CDR3 nucleotide sequence: TGTGCCAGCAGTGACCGGGACTTGAACACCGGGGAGCTGTTTTTT. Translation gives CASSDRDLNTGELFF.